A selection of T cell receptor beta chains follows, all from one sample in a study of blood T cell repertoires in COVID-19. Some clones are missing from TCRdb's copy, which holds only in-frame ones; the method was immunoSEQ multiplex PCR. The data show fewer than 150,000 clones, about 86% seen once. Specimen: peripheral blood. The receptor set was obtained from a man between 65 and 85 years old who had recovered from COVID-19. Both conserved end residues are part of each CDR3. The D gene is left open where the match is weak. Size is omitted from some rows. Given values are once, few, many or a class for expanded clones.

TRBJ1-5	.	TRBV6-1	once	TGTGCCAGCAGTGGGGCTTTGACCTTCTCAAATCAGCCCCAGCATTTT	CASSGALTFSNQPQHF
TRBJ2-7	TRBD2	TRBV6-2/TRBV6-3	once	TGTGCCAGCAGTTACCCCCCAGCGGGGGACTACGAGCAGTACTTC	CASSYPPAGDYEQYF
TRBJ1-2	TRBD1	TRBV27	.	TGTGCCAGCAGTCGCCCGGGACAGAACTATGGCTACACCTTC	CASSRPGQNYGYTF
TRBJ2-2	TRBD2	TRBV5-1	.	TGCGCCAGCAGCTTGATCGGGGGGGCAGCAGGGGAGCTGTTTTTT	CASSLIGGAAGELFF
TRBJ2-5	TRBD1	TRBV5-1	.	TGCGCCAGCAGCTTGGGGGACAGCCAAGAGACCCAGTACTTC	CASSLGDSQETQYF
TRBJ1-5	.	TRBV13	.	TGTGCCAGCAGCGGAGGGACGGCCGGGAAGCCCCAGCATTTT	CASSGGTAGKPQHF
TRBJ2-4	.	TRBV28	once	TGTGCCAGCAGTAAACGACAGGGAGGAAACATTCAGTACTTC	CASSKRQGGNIQYF
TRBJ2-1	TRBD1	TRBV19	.	TGTGCCAGTAGTACTGGGACAGGGGCCTACAATGAGCAGTTCTTC	CASSTGTGAYNEQFF
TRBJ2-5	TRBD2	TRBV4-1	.	TGCGCCAGCAGCCGCGGTTCGGGGACTAGCGTCGGAGACCAGTACTTC	CASSRGSGTSVGDQYF
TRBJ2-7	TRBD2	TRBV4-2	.	TGTGCCAGCAGCCGTAAACTAGCGGGAGGATCGTACGAGCAGTACTTC	CASSRKLAGGSYEQYF
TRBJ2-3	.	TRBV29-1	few	TGCAGCGGAACCAGGTTGGGCACAGATACGCAGTATTTT	CSGTRLGTDTQYF
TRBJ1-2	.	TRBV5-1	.	TGCGCCAGCAGCCGTGATGGACAGATCTATGGCTACACCTTC	CASSRDGQIYGYTF
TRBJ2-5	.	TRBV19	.	TGTGCCAGTAGGAGGGGGGGTACCCAGTACTTC	CASRRGGTQYF
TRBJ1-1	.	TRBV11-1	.	TGTGCCAGCAGTTTAATCGGGGACACTGAAGCTTTCTTT	CASSLIGDTEAFF
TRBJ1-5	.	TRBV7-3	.	TGTGCCAGCAGCTTAAGTCGGAATCAGCCCCAGCATTTT	CASSLSRNQPQHF
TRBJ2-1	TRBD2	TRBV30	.	TGTGCCTGGAACATACTAGCGGGAAGTGAGCAGTTCTTC	CAWNILAGSEQFF
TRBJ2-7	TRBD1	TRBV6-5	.	TGTGCCAGCAGTTCTCCGGGACAGGGAGTTTACGAGCAGTACTTC	CASSSPGQGVYEQYF
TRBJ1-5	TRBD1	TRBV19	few	TGTGCCAGTAGTACCCCTTACAGGGGAGAGGGCAATCAGCCCCAGCATTTT	CASSTPYRGEGNQPQHF
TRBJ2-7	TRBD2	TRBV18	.	TGTGCCAGCTCACCACCGGGAGGGAGCTCCTACGAGCAGTACTTC	CASSPPGGSSYEQYF
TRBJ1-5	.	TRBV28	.	TGTGCCAGCAGTTTGTCGGGAAGGGAACAGCCCCAGCATTTT	CASSLSGREQPQHF
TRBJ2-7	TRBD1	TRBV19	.	TGTGCCAGTAGTATCCAAACAGGGGCCTACGAGCAGTACTTC	CASSIQTGAYEQYF
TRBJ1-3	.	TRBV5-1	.	TGCGCCAGCAGCTTGGAGGGAGACTCTGGAAACACCATATATTTT	CASSLEGDSGNTIYF
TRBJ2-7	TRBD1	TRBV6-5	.	TGTGCCAGCAATAAAGACAGGGGGGCGTACGAGCAGTACTTC	CASNKDRGAYEQYF
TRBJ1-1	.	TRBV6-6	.	TGTGCCAGCAGTAGACAGGCAGGCACTGAAGCTTTCTTT	CASSRQAGTEAFF
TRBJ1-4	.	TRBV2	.	TGTGCCAGCAACCTACAGGGATTTGATGAAAAACTGTTTTTT	CASNLQGFDEKLFF
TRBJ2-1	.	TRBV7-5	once	TGTGCCAGAAGCTTAGGGGGGGAGGGCCCCCGTCGGGTTTTTTTCTTC	CARSLGGEGPRRVFFF
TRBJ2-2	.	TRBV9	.	TGTGCCAGCAGCGTAGCGAGCGCTGGAGGGGAGCTGTTTTTT	CASSVASAGGELFF
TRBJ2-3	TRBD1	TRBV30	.	TGTGCCTGGTCGGTTTACAGGGGGAAGAATTGGGATACGCAGTATTTT	CAWSVYRGKNWDTQYF
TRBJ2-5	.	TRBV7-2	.	TGTGCCAGCAGCAAACGGGGAGAGACCCAGTACTTC	CASSKRGETQYF
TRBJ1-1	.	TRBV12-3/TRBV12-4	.	TGTGCCACTCAGATTAGGGGTTTCGCTGAAGCTTTCTTT	CATQIRGFAEAFF
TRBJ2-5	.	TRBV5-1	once	TGCGCCAGCAGCCAGAGACAGACCCAAGAGACCCAGTACTTC	CASSQRQTQETQYF
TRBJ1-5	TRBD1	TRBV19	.	TGTGCCAGTAGTATCTTGAGGGGACAGGGTAATGCAAGGCAGCCCCAGCATTTT	CASSILRGQGNARQPQHF
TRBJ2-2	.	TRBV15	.	TGTGCCACCAGCAGAGCCCGGGATCCGAACACCGGGGAGCTGTTTTTT	CATSRARDPNTGELFF
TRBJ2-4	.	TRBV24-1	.	TGTGCCACCAGTGATGGAGGGGATCTAGCCAAAAACATTCAGTACTTC	CATSDGGDLAKNIQYF
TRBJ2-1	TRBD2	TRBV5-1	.	TGCGCCAGCAGCTTGGGTAGCGGGAGTAGGAATGAGCAGTTCTTC	CASSLGSGSRNEQFF
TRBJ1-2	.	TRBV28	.	TGTGCCAGCAGTTTATTTGGCCAGGGCTGGGGCTACACCTTC	CASSLFGQGWGYTF
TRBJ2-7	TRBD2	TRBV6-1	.	TGTGCCAGCAGTGATGGGCGGGGGGGGTCCTACGAGCAGTACTTC	CASSDGRGGSYEQYF
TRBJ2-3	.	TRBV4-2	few	TGTGCCAGCAGCCAAGACAGAAGCACAGATACGCAGTATTTT	CASSQDRSTDTQYF
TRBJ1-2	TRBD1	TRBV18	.	TGTGCCAGCTCACCAGTCCTCGGGACAGACTATGGCTACACCTTC	CASSPVLGTDYGYTF